Listed here are 25 T cell receptor beta chains from one sample, sequenced in a study of T cell clonality in common variable immunodeficiency. Points from the study as a whole: Fewer deletions and N-nucleotide insertions were reportedly seen in common variable immunodeficiency TCR beta sequences.

These receptors have no known antigen. Data came from immunoSEQ multiplex PCR; TCRdb stores just in-frame clones and leaves some out. The sample offers some 25,000 clones and no singletons, the top ten holding roughly 24%. The sample comprised peripheral blood mononuclear cells. The receptors originated from a human donor with common variable immunodeficiency.

Note on this clone: The read is 3 residues too short to cover the CDR3 end, so that end is filled in from the germline J gene. The V gene is TRBV11-1, the J gene TRBJ2-1; no definite D call. The length of the CDR3 is 13 residues. The V end was cut by 2 bases, the J end by 5 bases, with 7 bases between. Germline CDR1 SGHAT, CDR2 FQDESV (reference sequence). Here the CDR3 reads CASSLRQNNEQFF. The CDR3 DNA, read in part, is TGTGCCAGCAGCTTACGACAAAACAATGAG.

This clone was seen a handful of times. The CDR3 is cut off 3 residues early in the read; its end comes from the germline J gene. The genes are TRBV20-1 and TRBJ2-1; TRBD2 aligns across 14 bases. Trimming removed 6 bases from V and 8 bases from J; junction bases left unmatched: 12. CDR3 size: 16 residues. From germline, CDR1 is DFQATT and CDR2 SNEGSKA (reference sequence). CDR3 protein: CSAIPGTSGRIDEQFF. CDR3 DNA (partial): TGCAGTGCAATTCCCGGGACTAGCGGGAGAATCGATGAG.

To note about this clone: The CDR3 end lies 3 residues beyond the end of the read and is filled in from the germline J gene. V and J are TRBV7-6 and TRBJ1-6; a possible D gene is TRBD1 (5 bases). Trimming took 5 bases from V and 5 from J, leaving 16 bases between them. The CDR3 has 16 residues. Germline CDR1 SGHVS, CDR2 FNYEAQ. The part of the CDR3 DNA that was read is TGTGCCAGCAGCCCCGTATCAGGGCTGGATAATTCACCC. The encoded protein is CASSPVSGLDNSP. The full CDR3 protein reads CASSPVSGLDNSPLHF. The full variable domain, its missing parts supplied by reference TRBV7-6 and TRBJ1-6, is GAGVSQSPRYKVTKRGQDVALRCDPISGHVSLYWYRQALGQGPEFLTYFNYEAQQDKSGLPNDRFSAERPEGSISTLTIQRTEQRDSAMYRCASSPVSGLDNSPLHFGNGTRLTVT.

Ten or more counts support this clone. The DNA ends 3 residues before the CDR3 does, and the rest of the CDR3 is filled in from the germline J gene. The chain uses TRBV7-3 and TRBJ2-1; 9 bases fit TRBD2. Germline V gene lookup returns CDR1 SGHTA and CDR2 FQGTGA. The CDR3 extends over 14 amino acids. With V trimmed by 2 bases and J by 7 bases, 3 bases remained unmatched. The sequenced CDR3 bases are TGTGCCAGCAGCTTAGGGACTAGCCTTAATGAG. It encodes CASSLGTSLNE. In full, the CDR3 is CASSLGTSLNEQFF. Based on the CDR3 plus reference TRBV7-3 and TRBJ2-1, the full variable domain is GAGVSQTPSNKVTEKGKYVELRCDPISGHTALYWYRQSLGQGPEFLIYFQGTGAADDSGLPNDRFFAVRPEGSVSTLKIQRTERGDSAVYLCASSLGTSLNEQFFGPGTRLTVL.

Worth noting for this clone: The read terminates 3 residues ahead of where the CDR3 ends, so the germline J gene completes it. This chain joins TRBV20-1 and TRBJ1-1; D ambiguous. This CDR3 region has 12 residues. Trimming shortened V by 2 bases and J by 3 bases, and 7 bases separated the two germline ends. Germline-derived CDR1 and CDR2 are DFQATT and SNEGSKA (reference sequence). CDR3 DNA, as far as it was read: TGCAGTGCTAGAACAATTTACACTGAA. Translated: CSARTIYTE. The whole CDR3 is CSARTIYTEAFF.

This clone was counted at least ten times. The read halts 3 residues ahead of the CDR3 end, with the missing end drawn from the germline J gene. The chain recombines TRBV6-2 or TRBV6-3 with TRBJ1-5, with 7 bases aligning to TRBD1. The length of the CDR3 is 14 residues. Germline V CDR1 and CDR2: MNHEY, SVGEGT. The J segment lost 7 bases and the V segment lost 5 bases, leaving 8 bases of the junction unmatched. This CDR3 reads CASSGTAPTQPQHF. CDR3 DNA, as far as it was read: TGTGCCAGCAGTGGGACAGCTCCGACGCAGCCC.

In this sample, this clone turned up many times. The CDR3 reads CASSLAGTGNSPLHF. The sequenced CDR3 bases are TGTGCCAGCAGCTTGGCCGGGACAGGGAATTCACCC. The chain links TRBV5-4 to TRBJ1-6, with 9 bases that match TRBD1. The CDR3 extends 3 residues past the end of the read, so its final part is completed from the germline J gene. The CDR3 has 15 residues. Germline values: CDR1 SGHNT, CDR2 YYREEE (reference sequence). The J segment lost 7 bases and the V segment lost 0 bases, leaving 2 bases of the junction unmatched.

This clone was observed at least ten times. The DNA ends 3 residues before the CDR3 does, and the rest of the CDR3 is filled in from the germline J gene. V and J are TRBV5-4 and TRBJ2-6, with D perhaps matching TRBD2 (6 bases). Germline CDR1 is SGHNT and CDR2 is YYREEE (reference sequence). V was clipped by 2 bases and J by 8 bases, with 14 bases between them. The CDR3 spans 15 residues. CDR3 DNA, as far as it was read: TGTGCCAGCAGCTTTCCGGGACTCCCGACCAACGTC. This gives the protein CASSFPGLPTNV. The full CDR3 sequence reads CASSFPGLPTNVLTF. The whole variable domain, filled in from reference TRBV5-4 and TRBJ2-6, reads ETGVTQSPTHLIKTRGQQVTLRCSSQSGHNTVSWYQQALGQGPQFIFQYYREEENGRGNFPPRFSGLQFPNYSSELNVNALELDDSALYLCASSFPGLPTNVLTFGAGSRLTVL.

This clone was recorded a few times. The junction does not match germline at one end; this may be a read error. The read ends 3 residues early relative to the CDR3; the germline J gene fills the gap. The J gene is TRBJ1-5, the V gene TRBV5-1, with 8 bases identical to TRBD1. Germline V lookup: CDR1 SGHRS, CDR2 YFSETQ. This CDR3 region has 20 residues. The CDR3 here is CASSPGRPPDGQGDNQPQHF. The sequenced part of the CDR3 DNA is TGCGCCAGCAGCCCAGGTAGGCCCCCCGACGGACAGGGTGACAATCAACCC.

A remark on this clone: The read is 3 residues too short to cover the CDR3 end, so that end is filled in from the germline J gene. V and J are TRBV19 and TRBJ2-2; D gene ambiguous. The germline V and J ends were trimmed by 10 bases and 3 bases, with 15 bases remaining between them. Germline values: CDR1 LNHDA, CDR2 SQIVND (reference sequence). The CDR3 totals 14 residues. The DNA read from the CDR3 is TGTGCCACCACCCGGCAGGCTTACACCGGGGAG. It is translated as CATTRQAYTGE. The entire CDR3 protein reads CATTRQAYTGELFF.

This clone has just a few counts. The CDR3 end falls 3 residues outside the read, so it is completed with the germline J gene. The chain carries TRBV5-1 and TRBJ2-1; 10 positions match TRBD2. After removal of 2 bases from V and 8 bases from J, the junction contained 4 bases not matched to a gene. Germline V lookup: CDR1 SGHRS, CDR2 YFSETQ. The CDR3 has 14 amino acids. Partial CDR3 DNA: TGCGCCAGCAGCTTTAGCGGGAGGTGGGATGAG. The encoded protein is CASSFSGRWDE. The whole CDR3 is CASSFSGRWDEQFF.

This clone was counted many times. Sequencing ends 3 residues short of the CDR3 end; the germline J gene provides the rest. The rearrangement links TRBV28 to TRBJ1-2, with TRBD1 matching 11 bases. The germline V gene encodes CDR1 MDHEN and CDR2 SYDVKM. The junction had 2 bases not matched to a gene; V was cut back by 2 bases and J by 6 bases. This CDR3 has 14 residues. The CDR3: CASSLRGQGDGYTF. The covered CDR3 bases are TGTGCCAGCAGTTTAAGGGGACAGGGGGATGGC.

This clone came up a few times. The read gets to within 3 residues of the CDR3 end, and the germline J gene fills in the rest. The chain employs TRBV2 and TRBJ1-1, with a weak D call TRBD1 (6 bases). This CDR3 has 14 amino acids. CDR1 and CDR2 from the germline V gene are SNHLY and FYNNEI. Deletions cut 5 bases from V and 2 bases from J, with 12 bases between. The CDR3 protein is CASSKLGTNTEAFF. CDR3 bases read: TGTGCCAGCAGTAAACTTGGGACAAACACTGAA.

This clone was seen repeatedly, ten times or more. The observed sequence ends 3 residues before the CDR3 terminus, with the missing tail filled in from the germline J gene. The gene calls are TRBV7-2 and TRBJ2-2, with TRBD1 matching over 9 bases. The ends lost 6 bases at V and 4 bases at J; junction bases unmatched: 3. The CDR3 runs to 14 residues. The germline V gene has CDR1 SGHTA and CDR2 FQGNSA. CDR3 bases read: TGTGCCAGCAGGGGGGACAGGGCCACCGGGGAG. Translating gives CASRGDRATGE. The CDR3, in full, reads CASRGDRATGELFF.

This clone was observed at least ten times. The CDR3 is cut off 3 residues early in the read; its end comes from the germline J gene. The chain joins TRBV29-1 to TRBJ2-1, with TRBD2 as a possible D gene (5 bases). V dropped 3 bases and J dropped 3 bases, with 12 bases sitting between them. The CDR3 length is 14 residues. Looked up from germline, CDR1 is SQVTM and CDR2 is ANQGSEA. The sequenced CDR3 bases are TGCAGCGTTGACTCTAGCTTAAGCTACAATGAG. Protein: CSVDSSLSYNE. The full-length CDR3 reads as CSVDSSLSYNEQFF.

CDR3 bases read: TGTGCCAGCTCACCTGAAATCCCGGGACAGGGCCCCCGCGAG. Translating gives CASSPEIPGQGPRE. The full CDR3 protein reads CASSPEIPGQGPREQYF. The chain couples TRBV18 to TRBJ2-7; TRBD1 aligns across 9 bases. The read terminates 3 residues ahead of where the CDR3 ends, so the germline J gene completes it. CDR1 and CDR2 from the germline V gene are KGHSH and LQKENI. The V segment lost 3 bases and the J segment 6 bases; nucleotides outside the gene matches: 15. The CDR3 contains 17 residues.

This clone has only a few counts. The CDR3 is cut off 3 residues early in the read; its end comes from the germline J gene. The rearrangement links TRBV19 to TRBJ2-7; perhaps TRBD1 as D (7 bases). CDR1 is LNHDA and CDR2 is SQIVND in the germline V gene (reference sequence). Trimming stripped 4 bases from V and 6 bases from J, with 19 bases between. The CDR3 spans 15 residues. The part of the CDR3 DNA that was read is TGTGCCAGTAGTACCCCGTGGACAGGAGGGCTCGAG. Protein sequence: CASSTPWTGGLE. The entire CDR3 protein reads CASSTPWTGGLEQYF.

This clone was found many times. The CDR3 is cut off 3 residues early in the read; its end comes from the germline J gene. The V and J genes are TRBV5-1 and TRBJ2-5; 12 nucleotides align to TRBD2. Germline V gives CDR1 SGHRS, CDR2 YFSETQ. The CDR3 sequence is 16 residues long. With 6 bases clipped from V and 5 bases from J, the junction kept 11 bases outside the gene matches. The CDR3 sequence is CASTLAGGPGTETQYF. The covered CDR3 bases are TGCGCCAGCACCCTAGCGGGGGGGCCTGGAACTGAGACC.

A few counts support this clone. The read ends 3 residues before the CDR3 terminus; that terminus is restored from the germline J gene. The chain joins TRBV6-2 or TRBV6-3 to TRBJ2-1, with 10 positions matching TRBD2. The CDR3 runs to 14 residues. Germline loops: CDR1 MNHEY, CDR2 SVGEGT. The trim removed 7 bases at V and 8 bases at J, leaving 8 bases unmatched. The CDR3 sequence: CASNPTSGTHEQFF. The sequenced part of the CDR3 DNA is TGTGCCAGCAACCCCACTAGCGGGACCCATGAG.

There are many counts of this clone. Read coverage stops 3 residues before the CDR3 terminus; the germline J gene supplies the remainder. The chain recombines TRBV5-6 with TRBJ2-1; 11 bases match TRBD2. The germline CDR1 and CDR2 sequences are SGHDT and YYEEEE. This CDR3 has 13 amino acids. Trimming took 7 bases from V and 8 from J; bases not matched to a gene: 5. The CDR3 bases that were read are TGTGCCAGCCACTCTAGCGGGAGGTATGAG. The encoded protein is CASHSSGRYE. The full-length CDR3 reads as CASHSSGRYEQFF.

This clone was picked up a small number of times. The CDR3 DNA, read in part, is TGTGCCAGCAGCCTTGACAGACCCCAAGAGACC. Protein: CASSLDRPQET. The whole CDR3 sequence is CASSLDRPQETQYF. The chain has TRBV7-9 and TRBJ2-5; tentatively, D is TRBD1 (5 bases). The read finishes 3 residues shy of the CDR3 end, and the germline J gene is used to complete it. Germline values: CDR1 SEHNR, CDR2 FQNEAQ (reference sequence). The CDR3 totals 14 residues. V lost 5 bases to trimming and J lost 1 base, with 11 bases between them.

The sample holds many counts of this clone. The sequenced fragment ends 3 residues before the CDR3 boundary, so the rest is inferred from the germline J gene. The V and J genes are TRBV29-1 and TRBJ2-7; possible D gene TRBD2, 7 bases. Trimming pared 6 bases from V and 3 bases from J, leaving 12 bases between. Per the germline V gene, CDR1 is SQVTM and CDR2 is ANQGSEA. The CDR3 is 12 residues long. The CDR3 bases that were read are TGCAGCGTCGGAGGGGGGGACTACGAG. Protein sequence: CSVGGGDYE. The complete CDR3 reads CSVGGGDYEQYF.

Worth noting for this clone: Read coverage stops 3 residues before the CDR3 terminus; the germline J gene supplies the remainder. This rearrangement joins TRBV20-1 to TRBJ2-5; tentative D call: TRBD2 (5 bases). The CDR3 has 15 amino acids. V was shortened by 3 bases and J by 5 bases, with 19 bases between the two germline ends. Germline lookup yields CDR1 DFQATT and CDR2 SNEGSKA (reference sequence). Here the CDR3 reads CSASRQGPGMETQYF. The part of the CDR3 DNA that was read is TGCAGTGCTAGCCGACAAGGTCCGGGGATGGAGACC.

Many counts were recorded for this clone. A read error may produce the germline difference seen at one junction end. This CDR3 is CASSHRASGTGNEQFF. CDR3 bases read: TGCGCCAGCAGCCATAGGGCTAGCGGGACGGGCAATGAG. This chain joins TRBV4-2 and TRBJ2-1; 9 bases align to TRBD2. The read ends 3 residues before the CDR3 terminus; that terminus is restored from the germline J gene. This CDR3 contains 16 residues. CDR1 is LGHNA, CDR2 YNFKEQ, per germline.

In its sample, this clone was seen many times. The CDR3 end lies 3 residues beyond the end of the read and is filled in from the germline J gene. The chain links TRBV29-1 to TRBJ1-6, with TRBD1 matching 7 bases. CDR3 length: 13 residues. CDR1 is SQVTM and CDR2 is ANQGSEA in the germline V gene. V dropped 4 bases and J dropped 7; count of bases not matched to a gene: 4. Partial CDR3 DNA: TGCAGCGTTGCTCGGGGACAGAATTCACCC. It translates to CSVARGQNSP. The entire CDR3 sequence reads CSVARGQNSPLHF.